This TCR beta chain was recovered during a study of T cell responses to AZD1222 COVID-19 vaccine. Findings and caveats of the study: Donors were chiefly white British, with a greater number of females, and clonal diversity was perhaps underestimated. It was only after the peak T cell response that any repertoires were sampled. When two AZD1222 doses had been given, Spike-specific TCR breadth and depth rose.

Clones were read by immunoSEQ multiplex PCR, and TCRdb kept only the in-frame ones, dropping some. The table lists about 90,000 clones, around 88% of them singletons. J lost 3 bases, V lost 1 base, and 5 bases had no gene match. The CDR3 contains 15 residues. Germline V gives CDR1 MDHEN, CDR2 SYDVKM. Concerning this clone itself: Its antigen remains unidentified.

Sequenced here: peripheral blood, sampled on day 0 of MenACWY control vaccination. This receptor was obtained from an adult in good health. The chain carries TRBV28 and TRBJ2-7, with TRBD2 matching 8 bases. The CDR3 sequence is CASSLLSGGNYEQYF. In nucleotides, the CDR3 is TGTGCCAGCAGTTTATTATCGGGGGGGAACTACGAGCAGTACTTC.